Below, 29 T cell receptor beta chains from the same sample are listed, as sequenced in a study of cytomegalovirus exposure and HLA in healthy donors. 60 Vbeta and 13 Jbeta primers were used in PCR. This table comes from immunoSEQ multiplex PCR, and its TCRdb copy is limited to in-frame clones, with some not included. This table holds around 98,000 clones, around 80% found once. The sample consisted of PBMCs. The receptors were gathered from a man in his forties or fifties in good health and CMV-seronegative.

The rearrangement joins TRBV11-3 to TRBJ2-2, with 9 bases fitting TRBD2. This CDR3 is built from 20 residues. With V trimmed by 1 base and J by 4 bases, 16 bases remained unmatched. Germline loops: CDR1 SGHNT, CDR2 YENEEA. The chain's CDR3 is CASSLAVASGEEDRTGELFF. CDR3 coding DNA: TGTGCCAGCAGCTTAGCGGTGGCTAGCGGGGAGGAAGATCGCACCGGGGAGCTGTTTTTT.

The chain combines TRBV2 with TRBJ2-2; 9 nucleotides agree with TRBD1. This CDR3 region has 15 residues. Trimming cost V 6 bases and J 7 bases; bases outside gene matches: 9. From germline, CDR1 is SNHLY and CDR2 FYNNEI. The CDR3: CASSELQGAYGELFF. The CDR3 DNA sequence: TGTGCCAGCAGCGAACTACAGGGGGCTTACGGGGAGCTGTTTTTT. The full variable domain, completed using reference TRBV2 and TRBJ2-2, is EPEVTQTPSHQVTQMGQEVILRCVPISNHLYFYWYRQILGQKVEFLVSFYNNEISEKSEIFDDQFSVERPDGSNFTLKIRSTKLEDSAMYFCASSELQGAYGELFFGEGSRLTVL.

The gene calls are TRBV5-1 and TRBJ2-5; 13 nucleotides line up with TRBD2. In germline, CDR1 is SGHRS, CDR2 YFSETQ. The CDR3 length is 17 residues. Trimming cost V 3 bases and J 3 bases; bases outside gene matches: 8. CDR3 region: CASSSTSGGQPKETQYF. The DNA of the CDR3 is TGCGCCAGCAGCTCGACTAGCGGGGGGCAACCCAAAGAGACCCAGTACTTC.

The chain is built from TRBV12-5 and TRBJ2-3; D might be TRBD1 (5 bases). The ends were cut back, 1 base at V and 4 bases at J, with 12 bases in the middle. Germline lookup yields CDR1 LGHNT and CDR2 FRNRAP. CDR3 length: 15 residues. The CDR3 nucleotides are TGTGCTAGTGGTTTGGGTCAGGGTGGTGCAGATACGCAGTATTTT. Encoded protein: CASGLGQGGADTQYF.

The chain employs TRBV6-6 and TRBJ1-1; 9 bases align to TRBD1. Germline assignment: CDR1 MNHNY and CDR2 SVGAGI (reference sequence). CDR3 length equals 12 residues. V gave up 10 bases and J gave up 5 bases; unmatched junction bases: 5. CDR3 amino acids: CAIQGAGTEAFF. The CDR3 coding sequence is TGTGCCATACAGGGGGCGGGGACTGAAGCTTTCTTT.

The chain couples TRBV11-2 to TRBJ1-5; D gene uncertain. Germline lookup yields CDR1 SGHAT and CDR2 FQNNGV. CDR3 length: 14 residues. V lost 5 bases to trimming and J lost 0 bases, with 8 bases between them. CDR3 nucleotide sequence: TGTGCCAGCAGCCACTTATTTAGCAATCAGCCCCAGCATTTT. Translation gives CASSHLFSNQPQHF.

This clone was observed a handful of times. The chain has TRBV13 and TRBJ1-1; D gene unclear. The CDR3 has 14 residues. V was shortened by 5 bases and J by 4 bases, with 14 bases between the two germline ends. The germline V gene has CDR1 PRHDT and CDR2 FYEKMQ (reference sequence). The CDR3 here is CASSQSAGPTEAFF. The DNA for the CDR3 is TGTGCCAGCAGCCAATCAGCAGGTCCCACTGAAGCTTTCTTT.

The chain is built from TRBV2 and TRBJ2-1, with TRBD1 matching over 7 bases. CDR3 length equals 17 residues. V dropped 5 bases and J dropped 5; count of bases not matched to a gene: 15. Germline V gene lookup returns CDR1 SNHLY and CDR2 FYNNEI. The CDR3 sequence is CASSFYPNRGSHNEQFF. CDR3 sequence (DNA): TGTGCCAGCAGTTTTTACCCAAACAGGGGAAGTCACAATGAGCAGTTCTTC.

The chain couples TRBV27 to TRBJ2-5; TRBD1 matches 8 bases. The CDR3 length is 15 residues. The J segment lost 3 bases and the V segment lost 4 bases, leaving 7 bases of the junction unmatched. In germline, CDR1 is MNHEY, CDR2 SMNVEV (reference sequence). CDR3 sequence (DNA): TGTGCCAGCAGTTATCGGACAGGGCGGAAAGAGACCCAGTACTTC. Translating gives CASSYRTGRKETQYF.

The V and J genes are TRBV6-9 and TRBJ2-5; TRBD2 matches 10 bases. The CDR3 totals 18 residues. CDR1 is MNHGY, CDR2 SVAAGI, per germline. Losses at the gene ends were 6 bases for V and 1 base for J; bases not matched to a gene: 14. CDR3 nucleotides: TGTGCCAGCAGCTTTTCCCAGCGGGGGGGCGGGGTCCAAGAGACCCAGTACTTC. Its translation is CASSFSQRGGGVQETQYF.

This clone was seen a few times. The CDR3 spells CASSLGAGPSGPQHF. The CDR3 DNA reads TGTGCCAGCAGCTTGGGTGCAGGTCCCTCAGGGCCCCAGCATTTT. The chain combines TRBV5-8 with TRBJ1-5; D remains ambiguous. Deletions cut 0 bases from V and 9 bases from J, with 16 bases between. CDR3 length: 15 residues. CDR1 and CDR2 from the germline V gene are SGHTS and YDEGEE.

The chain has TRBV7-9 and TRBJ2-3, with D perhaps TRBD1 (7 bases). Trimming took 5 bases from V and 4 from J, leaving 13 bases between them. The CDR3 is made up of 14 amino acids. Germline V gives CDR1 SEHNR, CDR2 FQNEAQ (reference sequence). CDR3 in amino acids: CASSLEGAADTQYF. The CDR3 DNA reads as TGTGCCAGCAGCCTGGAGGGGGCGGCAGATACGCAGTATTTT.

The rearrangement uses TRBV27 and TRBJ2-5; TRBD1 matches 11 bases. This CDR3 region has 14 residues. The V gene's germline CDR1 is MNHEY and CDR2 SMNVEV (reference sequence). The V and J ends lost 6 bases and 4 bases, in that order; junction bases with no gene match: 4. This CDR3 reads CASSQDRGLETQYF. In DNA, the CDR3 is TGTGCCAGCAGCCAGGACAGGGGGCTAGAGACCCAGTACTTC.

CDR3 bases: TGTGCCACTGGGCTGAACAGGAACACCGGGGAGCTGTTTTTT. This sequence encodes CATGLNRNTGELFF. The chain combines TRBV6-1 with TRBJ2-2; D not certain. CDR1 is MNHNS, CDR2 SASEGT, per germline. V lost 10 bases and J 1 base, leaving 13 bases between the germline ends. The CDR3 extends over 14 amino acids.

The chain recombines TRBV10-2 with TRBJ2-1; TRBD2 aligns across 9 bases. Germline trimming cut 6 bases from V and 8 bases from J; bases unmatched to any gene: 14. Germline V lookup: CDR1 WSHSY, CDR2 SAAADI. The CDR3 runs to 16 residues. CDR3 loop: CASSAVAGGGVDEQFF. CDR3 bases: TGCGCCAGCAGCGCAGTTGCGGGCGGGGGGGTTGATGAGCAGTTCTTC.

The chain recombines TRBV6-5 with TRBJ1-2, with D possibly TRBD1 on 5 matching bases. The CDR3 loop spans 14 amino acids. CDR1 and CDR2 (germline): MNHEY, SVGAGI. The V and J ends lost 2 bases and 6 bases respectively, with 13 bases between them. CDR3 protein: CASSYGAGPNGYTF. In DNA form, the CDR3 reads TGTGCCAGCAGTTACGGGGCAGGACCTAATGGCTACACCTTC.

The chain employs TRBV19 and TRBJ1-6; D may be TRBD1 (5 bases). Germline V CDR1 and CDR2: LNHDA, SQIVND (reference sequence). Trimming removed 4 bases from V and 9 bases from J, with 19 bases in between. The length of the CDR3 is 16 residues. Here the CDR3 reads CASSTQNTGGSSPLHF. CDR3 DNA sequence: TGTGCCAGTAGTACTCAAAACACAGGCGGGAGTTCACCCCTCCACTTT.

The J gene is TRBJ2-7, the V gene TRBV10-3; the match to TRBD1 covers 8 bases. Germline lookup yields CDR1 ENHRY and CDR2 SYGVKD. V lost 10 bases, J lost 4 bases, and 9 bases stayed unmatched. The CDR3 covers 13 residues. CDR3 sequence (DNA): TGTGCCACTTCGGGGACAGGATATTACGAGCAGTACTTC. Translation gives CATSGTGYYEQYF.

The chain recombines TRBV7-2 with TRBJ1-5, with no clear D. This CDR3 has 15 residues. Trimming removed 2 bases at V and 3 bases at J, with 11 bases between. Germline CDR1 SGHTA, CDR2 FQGNSA. The CDR3 nucleotides read TGTGCCAGCAGCTTAAACACGTTGTACAATCAGCCCCAGCATTTT. Encoded protein: CASSLNTLYNQPQHF.

V usage is TRBV19 and J usage is TRBJ1-1, with a possible D match to TRBD1 (6 bases). Trimming cost V 6 bases and J 5 bases, with 13 bases left between them. The CDR3 totals 13 residues. Germline CDR1 LNHDA, CDR2 SQIVND (reference sequence). The CDR3 bases are TGTGCCAGTAGCTACACAGGGTATACTGAAGCTTTCTTT. Translating it yields CASSYTGYTEAFF.

The V gene is TRBV9, the J gene TRBJ1-1, with D perhaps TRBD1 (5 bases). V gave up 0 bases and J gave up 0 bases, with 12 bases separating them. The CDR3 extends over 16 amino acids. Germline CDR1 reads SGDLS; CDR2 reads YYNGEE. CDR3 protein: CASSVASLTVNTEAFF. The CDR3, as DNA: TGTGCCAGCAGCGTAGCTTCCCTGACAGTGAACACTGAAGCTTTCTTT.

The V call is TRBV25-1, the J call TRBJ1-2; D gene uncertain. CDR1 MGHDK and CDR2 SYGVNS come from the germline V gene. V was shortened by 1 base and J by 7 bases, with 7 bases between the two germline ends. The CDR3 has 12 residues. The CDR3 sequence is CASSESRVGYTF. The CDR3 DNA sequence: TGTGCCAGCAGTGAATCCCGGGTTGGCTACACCTTC.

The chain carries TRBV6-1 and TRBJ1-5, with D maybe TRBD1 (6 bases). Looked up from germline, CDR1 is MNHNS and CDR2 is SASEGT. The CDR3 extends over 15 amino acids. With 7 bases removed from V and 1 base from J, the gap between germline ends came to 14 bases. The DNA for the CDR3 is TGTGCCAGCATGGACAGCCAATTAAGCAATCAGCCCCAGCATTTT. The encoded protein is CASMDSQLSNQPQHF.

V usage is TRBV9 and J usage is TRBJ2-2; D not resolved. CDR1 and CDR2 (germline): SGDLS, YYNGEE. V was clipped by 0 bases and J by 3 bases, with 9 bases between them. The CDR3 runs to 15 residues. CDR3 in DNA: TGTGCCAGCAGCGTAGCGGTAGCTGACACCGGGGAGCTGTTTTTT. Encoded protein: CASSVAVADTGELFF.

V gene TRBV5-6 combines with J gene TRBJ1-1, with D possibly TRBD1 on 5 matching bases. V was shortened by 0 bases and J by 1 base, with 10 bases between the two germline ends. CDR1 and CDR2 (germline): SGHDT, YYEEEE. The CDR3 totals 15 residues. CDR3: CASSLGQGWNTEAFF. CDR3 DNA: TGTGCCAGCAGCTTGGGTCAGGGTTGGAACACTGAAGCTTTCTTT.

The J gene is TRBJ1-4, the V gene TRBV7-3; possibly TRBD1 for D (6 bases). CDR3 length: 17 residues. Germline values: CDR1 SGHTA, CDR2 FQGTGA. The V end lost 4 bases, the J end lost 8 bases, and 23 bases lay between the germline ends. As DNA, the CDR3 is TGTGCCAGCAGCTATACGGACAGTATAGGGAAAGTGGAAAAACTGTTTTTT. Its translation: CASSYTDSIGKVEKLFF.

The genes are TRBV27 and TRBJ2-1, with 10 bases lining up with TRBD2. Germline V CDR1 and CDR2: MNHEY, SMNVEV (reference sequence). After removal of 3 bases from V and 7 bases from J, the junction contained 9 bases not matched to a gene. CDR3 size: 16 residues. The CDR3 loop is CASSFGSGGLLNEQFF. The CDR3 DNA sequence: TGTGCCAGCAGTTTTGGTAGCGGGGGGCTCCTGAATGAGCAGTTCTTC.

This chain links TRBV19 with TRBJ2-2; a weak D match, TRBD2 (5 bases). From germline, CDR1 is LNHDA and CDR2 SQIVND (reference sequence). V lost 2 bases and J 5 bases, leaving 6 bases between the germline ends. The CDR3 has 13 amino acids. The chain's CDR3 is CASSIRTTGELFF. In DNA form, the CDR3 reads TGTGCCAGTAGTATACGGACTACCGGGGAGCTGTTTTTT.

The chain links TRBV7-9 to TRBJ2-5; D remains unclear. The closer fit of TRBJ2-7 to the DNA end suggests the J call may be wrong. Germline lookup yields CDR1 SEHNR and CDR2 FQNEAQ (reference sequence). This CDR3 is built from 14 residues. This CDR3 is CASSLGYGDSEQYF. The CDR3 DNA reads as TGTGCCAGCAGCTTAGGGTATGGGGATAGCGAGCAGTACTTC.